One and the same sample provided the 19 T cell receptor beta chains below, sequenced in a study of blood T cells in healthy people across ages. A J-beta primer mix and a sample-barcoded 5' primer were used in a second PCR of roughly 7 to 12 cycles. MiXCR, run by TCRdb on the 5' RACE reads, gives a single entry per CDR3 protein. The table shows 650,000 to 900,000 distinct CDR3 sequences, with around 62% occurring only once. The sequencing sample was made of blood. Receptor source: a man in his thirties or forties in good health.

This clonotype was seen only once. The chain employs TRBV20-1 and TRBJ2-1; D not resolved. Trimming left V 0 bases short and J 1 base short, with 10 bases between. The CDR3 covers 15 residues. Looked up from germline, CDR1 is DFQATT and CDR2 is SNEGSKA (reference sequence). The CDR3 sequence is CSARDRRQSYNEQFF. CDR3 in DNA: TGCAGTGCTAGAGACCGGCGCCAGTCCTACAATGAGCAGTTCTTC.

This chain connects TRBV29-1 to TRBJ2-1, with 16 bases lining up with TRBD2. CDR1 and CDR2 from the germline V gene are SQVTM and ANQGSEA. The V gene end was trimmed by 6 bases and the J gene end by 0 bases; junction bases not matched to a gene: 8. This CDR3 has 18 residues. Here the CDR3 reads CSVPGTSGGARSYNEQFF. Here the CDR3 DNA reads TGCAGCGTCCCTGGGACTAGCGGGGGGGCGCGCTCCTACAATGAGCAGTTCTTC.

This clonotype was detected only a few times. The chain carries TRBV7-8 and TRBJ2-1; D unresolved. CDR1 is SGHVS and CDR2 is FQNEAQ in the germline V gene. The length of the CDR3 is 12 residues. V was shortened by 6 bases and J by 6 bases, with 9 bases between the two germline ends. The CDR3 spells CASSFDINEQFF. The CDR3 bases are TGTGCCAGCAGTTTTGACATCAATGAGCAGTTCTTC.

The gene calls are TRBV20-1 and TRBJ2-5; 10 bases fit TRBD2. Germline CDR1 is DFQATT and CDR2 is SNEGSKA (reference sequence). J was trimmed by 9 bases and V by 5 bases; bases with no gene match: 12. The CDR3 covers 14 residues. The CDR3 sequence is CSAEPGLAVLSQYF. CDR3 in DNA: TGCAGTGCTGAACCAGGACTAGCGGTACTGTCCCAGTACTTC.

This rearrangement joins TRBV9 to TRBJ2-5; TRBD1 is a possible D gene (6 bases). Germline V lookup: CDR1 SGDLS, CDR2 YYNGEE. This CDR3 spans 14 amino acids. V was cut by 0 bases and J by 9 bases, with 15 bases left in between. The CDR3 protein is CASSVGDTRWAQYF. Here the CDR3 DNA reads TGTGCCAGCAGCGTAGGGGACACGCGCTGGGCCCAGTACTTC.

The CDR3 region is CASSFLATNEKLFF. CDR3 coding DNA: TGTGCCAGCAGTTTCCTTGCAACTAATGAAAAACTGTTTTTT. This sequence joins TRBV6-6 and TRBJ1-4; no clear D. Germline values: CDR1 MNHNY, CDR2 SVGAGI (reference sequence). V gave up 4 bases and J gave up 0 bases, with 6 bases separating them. The CDR3 is 14 residues long.

This clonotype was counted between two and nine times. V gene TRBV3-1 combines with J gene TRBJ1-5, with D tentatively TRBD1 (5 bases). The CDR3 is 16 amino acids. Between the trimmed V and J ends, which lost 0 bases and 7 bases, there was a span of 16 bases. Germline loops: CDR1 LGHDT, CDR2 YNNKEL (reference sequence). The CDR3 nucleotides read TGTGCCAGCAGCCAAGATCGCGTCAGGGCGATACAGCCCCAGCATTTT. Residues: CASSQDRVRAIQPQHF.

This clonotype was observed at least ten times. The chain uses TRBV12-3 or TRBV12-4 and TRBJ2-1; the D call may be TRBD1 or TRBD2 (5 bases each). The CDR3 spans 16 residues. The ends were cut back, 5 bases at V and 0 bases at J, with 14 bases in the middle. CDR3 coding DNA: TGTGCCAGCAGTCCCCCGGGACCCAGCTCCTACAATGAGCAGTTCTTC. It is translated as CASSPPGPSSYNEQFF.

This clonotype was observed a handful of times. CDR3 sequence: CASSQSNRETQYF. Written as DNA, the CDR3 is TGTGCCAGCAGCCAATCGAACAGAGAGACCCAGTACTTC. V and J are TRBV7-2 and TRBJ2-5; D gene unclear. Germline CDR1 and CDR2: SGHTA and FQGNSA. V was clipped by 5 bases and J by 4 bases, with 11 bases between them. The CDR3 covers 13 residues.

This chain joins TRBV5-4 and TRBJ2-4; 8 bases align to TRBD2. The DNA end favors TRBJ2-7, so the J call may be wrong. The CDR3 contains 15 residues. CDR1 is SGHNT and CDR2 is YYREEE in the germline V gene (reference sequence). The CDR3 here is CASSLDGGAAYEQYF. The DNA for the CDR3 is TGTGCCAGCAGCTTGGACGGGGGGGCCGCGTACGAGCAGTACTTC.

Ten or more counts support this clonotype. The genes are TRBV4-3 and TRBJ2-1; 7 bases match TRBD1. Trimming cost V 1 base and J 5 bases; bases outside gene matches: 5. Germline V CDR1 and CDR2: LGHNA, YSLEER. The CDR3 runs 15 residues. The CDR3 region has the DNA TGCGCCAGCAGCCAAGGGGACAGCTACAACAATGAGCAGTTCTTC. Protein product: CASSQGDSYNNEQFF.

This clonotype was seen just once. V is TRBV9 and J is TRBJ2-1, with 13 bases fitting TRBD2. The V gene end was trimmed by 1 base and the J gene end by 6 bases; junction bases not matched to a gene: 4. Germline V gene sequence: CDR1 SGDLS, CDR2 YYNGEE. The CDR3 is 16 residues long. Here the CDR3 reads CASSVQTSGRFNEQFF. CDR3 DNA sequence: TGTGCCAGCAGCGTACAGACTAGCGGGAGGTTCAATGAGCAGTTCTTC.

The chain combines TRBV28 with TRBJ1-4; TRBD1 matches at 10 bases. This CDR3 has 14 residues. CDR1 is MDHEN and CDR2 is SYDVKM in the germline V gene. V shed 4 bases and J 8 bases; nucleotides not matched to a gene: 4. The CDR3 DNA sequence: TGTGCCAGCAGTTGGGACAGGGGAGGGGAAAAACTGTTTTTT. This codes for CASSWDRGGEKLFF.

The V call is TRBV7-2, the J call TRBJ1-5; no clear D. The CDR3 totals 15 residues. V was cut by 0 bases and J by 4 bases, with 10 bases left in between. Per the germline V gene, CDR1 is SGHTA and CDR2 is FQGNSA. In DNA, the CDR3 is TGTGCCAGCAGCTTAGCGTCCTGGGAAAATCAGCCCCAGCATTTT. It specifies CASSLASWENQPQHF.

The chain joins TRBV7-8 to TRBJ2-7; 9 nucleotides match TRBD2. The CDR3 loop spans 14 amino acids. Unmatched junction bases numbered 3, after V lost 5 bases and J lost 1 base. Germline-derived CDR1 and CDR2 are SGHVS and FQNEAQ. DNA of the CDR3: TGTGCCAGCAGCGATAGCGGGGGATCCTACGAGCAGTACTTC. Amino acids: CASSDSGGSYEQYF.

V and J are TRBV3-1 and TRBJ2-3; D call uncertain. Trimming pared 3 bases from V and 5 bases from J, leaving 15 bases between. CDR1 LGHDT and CDR2 YNNKEL come from the germline V gene (reference sequence). The CDR3 sequence is 15 residues long. The CDR3 DNA reads TGTGCCAGCAGCCAGAGTGGCCTAGTTGGAGATACGCAGTATTTT. It is translated as CASSQSGLVGDTQYF.

This clonotype occurred a few times. The V and J genes are TRBV20-1 and TRBJ2-7; D remains ambiguous. The J call may be incorrect, as the DNA end agrees better with TRBJ2-5. Germline V lookup: CDR1 DFQATT, CDR2 SNEGSKA (reference sequence). This CDR3 spans 14 amino acids. The CDR3 DNA reads as TGCAGTGCTAGAGCTGGCATCACAATCGGGACCCAGTACTTC. Residues: CSARAGITIGTQYF.

V gene TRBV2 combines with J gene TRBJ1-4; no firm D call. V was clipped by 0 bases and J by 1 base, with 6 bases between them. CDR1 and CDR2 (germline): SNHLY, FYNNEI. This CDR3 spans 15 amino acids. CDR3 residues: CASSEARVTNEKLFF. CDR3 in DNA: TGTGCCAGCAGTGAAGCCCGGGTAACTAATGAAAAACTGTTTTTT.

This clonotype has a handful of counts. The chain is built from TRBV28 and TRBJ2-4; 8 nucleotides match TRBD1. The CDR3 extends over 14 amino acids. V was clipped by 4 bases and J by 6 bases; unmatched bases: 5. Germline assignment: CDR1 MDHEN and CDR2 SYDVKM. The CDR3, as DNA: TGTGCCAGCAGTTACCCCGACAGGGGAAACATTCAGTACTTC. Protein sequence: CASSYPDRGNIQYF.